Included here is one T cell receptor beta chain sequence, with context. What it binds is unknown. The entry originates in a study of cytomegalovirus exposure and HLA in healthy donors. Study results and limitations: Rarity held for most TCR sequences, but there were some public TCRs that occurred in many donors.

Here immunoSEQ multiplex PCR was the method, and the copy in TCRdb shows in-frame clones only, minus some. Counted here are approximately 160,000 clones, 85% to 90% occurring once; the ten biggest clones make up more than 3.5%. Sequencing was carried out using PBMCs. The receptor was isolated from a man between 18 and 29 years old in good health and CMV-seropositive.

CDR3 DNA: TGTGCCAGCTCGATCCTCACAGGGGACAAGCAGTACTTC. Encoded protein: CASSILTGDKQYF. The chain joins TRBV18 to TRBJ2-7; 7 bases fit TRBD1. V lost 6 bases and J lost 8; bases outside the gene matches: 10. The germline CDR1 and CDR2 sequences are KGHSH and LQKENI. CDR3 size: 13 residues.